These 31 T cell receptor beta chains were all obtained from the same sample, sequenced in a study of technical replicates of blood from a few donors. Sequenced by immunoSEQ multiplex PCR; TCRdb stores in-frame clones only, minus some. The sample lists approximately 89,000 clones; around 95% were seen once. The sequencing sample was made of T cells isolated from PBMCs. The receptors here all came from a human donor in good health.

By frequency in the sample, this clone is medium-sized. V usage is TRBV4-1 and J usage is TRBJ1-2; D is unresolved. CDR3 length equals 13 residues. V was clipped by 0 bases and J by 3 bases, with 5 bases between them. Looked up from germline, CDR1 is MGHRA and CDR2 is YSYEKL. CDR3 nucleotide sequence: TGCGCCAGCAGCCAAGATCGTGACTATGGCTACACCTTC. Protein sequence: CASSQDRDYGYTF.

This sequence joins TRBV25-1 and TRBJ2-5; tentatively, D is TRBD1 (5 bases). Germline CDR1 is MGHDK and CDR2 is SYGVNS. CDR3 size: 15 residues. V was pared by 2 bases and J by 4 bases, with 14 bases between. DNA for the CDR3: TGTGCCAGCAGTGAAGGGGCTCGTTCACTAGAGACCCAGTACTTC. Encoded protein: CASSEGARSLETQYF. Full variable domain (remainder filled in from reference TRBV25-1 and TRBJ2-5): EADIYQTPRYLVIGTGKKITLECSQTMGHDKMYWYQQDPGMELHLIHYSYGVNSTEKGDLSSESTVSRIRTEHFPLTLESARPSHTSQYLCASSEGARSLETQYFGPGTRLLVL.

The chain joins TRBV28 to TRBJ2-7, with D possibly being TRBD1 (6 bases). From germline, CDR1 is MDHEN and CDR2 SYDVKM. The CDR3 sequence is 12 residues long. Trimming stripped 6 bases from V and 6 bases from J, with 12 bases between. CDR3 loop: CASSRTVLEQYF. As DNA, the CDR3 is TGTGCCAGCAGCCGGACAGTCCTCGAGCAGTACTTC.

The V gene is TRBV5-1, the J gene TRBJ1-1, with D possibly TRBD1 on 6 matching bases. The CDR3 has 18 residues. Per the germline V gene, CDR1 is SGHRS and CDR2 is YFSETQ. V gave up 4 bases and J gave up 4 bases, with 26 bases separating them. Here the CDR3 DNA reads TGCGCCAGCAGCATCCGTAGCGGGGGCCCACTCTCGGGCACTGAAGCTTTCTTT. It encodes CASSIRSGGPLSGTEAFF.

V gene TRBV10-1 combines with J gene TRBJ1-3; possibly TRBD1 for D (5 bases). The V gene's germline CDR1 is WNHNN and CDR2 SYGVQD (reference sequence). V was shortened by 4 bases and J by 4 bases, with 8 bases between the two germline ends. CDR3 size: 13 residues. The DNA for the CDR3 is TGCGCCAGCAGTGGAAGACAGGGAAACACCATATATTTT. Protein: CASSGRQGNTIYF.

This clone was seen only once. Sequence at one end of the junction differs from germline and may be a read error. This rearrangement joins TRBV19 to TRBJ1-1; TRBD1 is a possible D gene (6 bases). Looked up from germline, CDR1 is LNHDA and CDR2 is SQIVND (reference sequence). The CDR3 is 13 residues long. The CDR3 reads CATNPRGYTEAFF. As DNA, the CDR3 is TGCGCTACAAACCCCAGGGGCTACACTGAAGCTTTCTTT.

The chain is built from TRBV6-5 and TRBJ1-5; D not certain. The germline gives CDR1 MNHEY, CDR2 SVGAGI. Trimming cost V 3 bases and J 2 bases, with 11 bases left between them. The CDR3 spans 15 residues. The CDR3 coding sequence is TGTGCCAGCAGTTATCGGGGTGGCGGCAATCAGCCCCAGCATTTT. This encodes CASSYRGGGNQPQHF.

The chain uses TRBV25-1 and TRBJ2-3, with 10 positions matching TRBD2. Germline CDR1 and CDR2: MGHDK and SYGVNS. Trimming removed 5 bases from V and 2 bases from J; junction bases left unmatched: 7. The CDR3 extends over 16 amino acids. CDR3 coding DNA: TGTGCCAGCAGTTCAGCTAGCGGGGGCTACACAGATACGCAGTATTTT. Its protein is CASSSASGGYTDTQYF.

The chain combines TRBV5-1 with TRBJ2-7, with D unclear. Between the trimmed V and J ends, which lost 0 bases and 2 bases, there was a span of 12 bases. CDR1 SGHRS and CDR2 YFSETQ come from the germline V gene. This CDR3 is 15 amino acids long. CDR3 sequence reads: CASSLGQVPPYEQYF. DNA of the CDR3: TGCGCCAGCAGCTTGGGTCAGGTACCACCCTACGAGCAGTACTTC.

The chain uses TRBV7-9 and TRBJ1-1; no definite D call. V shed 4 bases and J shed 6 bases, with 9 bases lying between them. This CDR3 has 12 residues. Germline CDR1 SEHNR, CDR2 FQNEAQ (reference sequence). In DNA form, the CDR3 reads TGTGCCAGCAGCTCACTCGGGGCTGAAGCTTTCTTT. Its protein is CASSSLGAEAFF. Combining the CDR3 with reference TRBV7-9 and TRBJ1-1 gives the whole variable domain DTGVSQNPRHKITKRGQNVTFRCDPISEHNRLYWYRQTLGQGPEFLTYFQNEAQLEKSRLLSDRFSAERPKGSFSTLEIQRTEQGDSAMYLCASSSLGAEAFFGQGTRLTVV.

The V gene is TRBV13, the J gene TRBJ1-1; the match to TRBD1 covers 8 bases. CDR3 length equals 15 residues. Per germline, CDR1 PRHDT and CDR2 FYEKMQ (reference sequence). Losses at the gene ends were 1 base for V and 6 bases for J; bases not matched to a gene: 7. CDR3 DNA sequence: TGTGCCAGCAGCTTAGCCGGACAGGGCTCCGCTGAAGCTTTCTTT. Translating gives CASSLAGQGSAEAFF.

This chain connects TRBV6-5 to TRBJ2-7; the D gene is possibly TRBD1 (5 bases). The CDR3 consists of 15 residues. With 11 bases removed from V and 3 bases from J, the gap between germline ends came to 23 bases. Germline values: CDR1 MNHEY, CDR2 SVGAGI. This CDR3 is CASFGRGAGNYEQYF. The CDR3 nucleotides read TGTGCCTCCTTCGGTAGGGGCGCTGGGAACTACGAGCAGTACTTC.

The CDR3 nucleotides read TGCGCCAGCATGGGGTCCCTAGCGGGGGGTTCGGGTGAGCAGTTCTTC. Translation gives CASMGSLAGGSGEQFF. The chain links TRBV5-1 to TRBJ2-1; 11 positions agree with TRBD2. With V trimmed by 6 bases and J by 9 bases, 14 bases remained unmatched. The germline V gene has CDR1 SGHRS and CDR2 YFSETQ. This CDR3 has 16 residues.

The rearrangement uses TRBV10-1 and TRBJ2-6, with 7 bases matching TRBD2. The CDR3 spans 19 residues. Germline V gene sequence: CDR1 WNHNN, CDR2 SYGVQD (reference sequence). V lost 4 bases, J lost 1 base, and 13 bases stayed unmatched. The CDR3 spells CASSAAGDRFFSGANVLTF. CDR3 DNA: TGCGCCAGCAGTGCGGCGGGAGACCGGTTTTTTTCTGGGGCCAACGTCCTGACTTTC.

Here the CDR3 DNA reads TGTGCCAGCAGTAAATCGGGTATCTCTATCTATGGCTACACCTTC. Translation gives CASSKSGISIYGYTF. This chain joins TRBV6-5 and TRBJ1-2, with D uncertain. Germline CDR1 is MNHEY and CDR2 is SVGAGI. The length of the CDR3 is 15 residues. Trimming took off 5 bases at V and 4 bases at J, with 17 bases between the two ends.

This clone was recorded a few times. The chain recombines TRBV7-9 with TRBJ2-5; D uncertain. In germline, CDR1 is SEHNR, CDR2 FQNEAQ (reference sequence). V was clipped by 0 bases and J by 2 bases, with 7 bases between them. The CDR3 sequence is 14 residues long. CDR3 nucleotides: TGTGCCAGCAGCTTAGCATCCCCTCAAGAGACCCAGTACTTC. Its protein product is CASSLASPQETQYF.

V is TRBV28 and J is TRBJ2-7, with D possibly being TRBD1 (5 bases). Trimming cost V 7 bases and J 4 bases, with 8 bases left between them. There are 11 residues in the CDR3. From germline, CDR1 is MDHEN and CDR2 SYDVKM. CDR3 in DNA: TGTGCCAGCAAGGGGTGGTACGAGCAGTACTTC. Its translation: CASKGWYEQYF.

The chain has TRBV4-2 and TRBJ2-1; D is undetermined. V was pared by 0 bases and J by 7 bases, with 10 bases between. This CDR3 is 14 amino acids long. CDR1 and CDR2 (germline): LGHNA, YNFKEQ. The CDR3 region is CASSQDLQSNEQFF. The CDR3, as DNA: TGTGCCAGCAGCCAAGATCTACAGTCTAATGAGCAGTTCTTC.

The chain uses TRBV11-2 and TRBJ2-7, with TRBD1 matching 11 bases. The CDR3 is 15 amino acids. The germline CDR1 and CDR2 sequences are SGHAT and FQNNGV. The junction had 7 bases not matched to a gene; V was cut back by 5 bases and J by 4 bases. CDR3 sequence (DNA): TGTGCCAGCAGCCCCAAAGGACAGGGGGCGTACGAGCAGTACTTC. Its translation: CASSPKGQGAYEQYF.

The chain carries TRBV6-5 and TRBJ2-2; 8 nucleotides match TRBD1. The CDR3 extends over 16 amino acids. After removal of 4 bases from V and 5 bases from J, the junction contained 9 bases not matched to a gene. Germline V lookup: CDR1 MNHEY, CDR2 SVGAGI. The CDR3, as DNA: TGTGCCAGCAGTTCCCCGCCGACAGGGGTAACCGGGGAGCTGTTTTTT. It codes for CASSSPPTGVTGELFF.

The rearrangement joins TRBV5-1 to TRBJ1-1, with 8 nucleotides matching TRBD1. Unmatched junction bases numbered 6, after V lost 5 bases and J lost 6 bases. The CDR3 contains 13 residues. The germline gives CDR1 SGHRS, CDR2 YFSETQ. CDR3 DNA sequence: TGCGCCAGCAGTCCCGGACAGGGAGCTGAAGCTTTCTTT. This encodes CASSPGQGAEAFF.

The V gene is TRBV29-1, the J gene TRBJ1-5; D is perhaps TRBD1 (5 bases). The CDR3 length is 16 residues. Germline-derived CDR1 and CDR2 are SQVTM and ANQGSEA. V gave up 1 base and J gave up 3 bases, with 16 bases separating them. The CDR3 nucleotides are TGCAGCGTTGAAGGACAGCCAGATCTCCCCAATCAGCCCCAGCATTTT. As protein: CSVEGQPDLPNQPQHF. Combining the CDR3 with reference TRBV29-1 and TRBJ1-5 gives the whole variable domain SAVISQKPSRDICQRGTSLTIQCQVDSQVTMMFWYRQQPGQSLTLIATANQGSEATYESGFVIDKFPISRPNLTFSTLTVSNMSPEDSSIYLCSVEGQPDLPNQPQHFGDGTRLSIL.

The chain joins TRBV5-6 to TRBJ1-1; TRBD1 is a possible D gene (6 bases). V was clipped by 3 bases and J by 7 bases, with 13 bases between them. The CDR3 has 13 amino acids. Looked up from germline, CDR1 is SGHDT and CDR2 is YYEEEE. CDR3 residues: CASSSAGGVEAFF. The CDR3 region has the DNA TGTGCCAGCAGCTCCGCTGGGGGCGTTGAAGCTTTCTTT.

The chain uses TRBV28 and TRBJ2-1; 7 bases line up with TRBD2. The CDR3 covers 17 residues. CDR1 and CDR2 from the germline V gene are MDHEN and SYDVKM. With 5 bases clipped from V and 2 bases from J, the junction kept 12 bases outside the gene matches. The CDR3 DNA follows: TGTGCCAGCAGTCCACGACACCCTAGCGGCACCTACAATGAGCAGTTCTTC. This translates into CASSPRHPSGTYNEQFF.

Turning to this clone: Germline is not matched at one junction end, which may reflect a read error. This chain links TRBV11-2 with TRBJ1-2; D possibly corresponds to TRBD1 (5 bases). Germline V lookup: CDR1 SGHAT, CDR2 FQNNGV. This CDR3 spans 16 amino acids. In DNA form, the CDR3 reads TGTGCCAGCAGCCTAGACGTCGGGCAGGGAATAGATGGCTACACCTTC. Translation: CASSLDVGQGIDGYTF.

This sequence joins TRBV9 and TRBJ1-2, with D perhaps matching TRBD1 (5 bases). Trimming removed 0 bases at V and 4 bases at J, with 16 bases between. CDR3 size: 16 residues. The germline CDR1 and CDR2 sequences are SGDLS and YYNGEE. This CDR3 reads CASSVGTEWGLYGYTF. The CDR3 DNA follows: TGTGCCAGCAGCGTAGGGACGGAATGGGGCCTCTATGGCTACACCTTC.

This rearrangement joins TRBV7-9 to TRBJ2-3, with 7 nucleotides matching TRBD2. V trimming: 6 bases; J trimming: 4 bases; junction bases outside the gene matches: 19. Germline V gives CDR1 SEHNR, CDR2 FQNEAQ (reference sequence). This CDR3 has 18 residues. CDR3 loop: CASSTSEGTWTGPDTQYF. The CDR3 nucleotides are TGTGCCAGCAGTACTAGCGAGGGTACATGGACGGGCCCAGATACGCAGTATTTT.

The gene calls are TRBV6-1 and TRBJ2-1, with 11 bases fitting TRBD2. After removal of 5 bases from V and 9 bases from J, the junction contained 9 bases not matched to a gene. Germline CDR1 reads MNHNS; CDR2 reads SASEGT. The CDR3 contains 15 residues. The CDR3 is CASSLAGGLPSEQFF. The CDR3 DNA reads TGTGCCAGCAGTTTAGCGGGAGGGCTCCCCAGTGAGCAGTTCTTC.

This chain uses TRBV21-1 with TRBJ2-7; the DNA was not compared with TRBD1, the D call given in the table. TRBV21-1 is marked as a pseudogene. This CDR3 contains 17 residues. CDR3 sequence (DNA): TGTGCCAGCACCAAGAAAGGAAGACAGGGGAGAGCCTACGAGCAGTACTTC. Its protein product is CASTKKGRQGRAYEQYF.

This clone was seen once. V usage is TRBV27 and J usage is TRBJ2-1; D gene unclear. This CDR3 region has 13 residues. Germline CDR1 and CDR2: MNHEY and SMNVEV (reference sequence). Trimming took 3 bases from V and 2 from J, leaving 5 bases between them. In DNA form, the CDR3 reads TGTGCCAGCAGTTTTAGTCCCTACAATGAGCAGTTCTTC. It is translated as CASSFSPYNEQFF.

V and J are TRBV6-6 and TRBJ1-3, with 7 bases matching TRBD1. The CDR3 loop spans 14 amino acids. Germline CDR1 MNHNY, CDR2 SVGAGI (reference sequence). J lost 4 bases, V lost 6 bases, and 6 bases had no gene match. The CDR3 protein is CASRDRLGGNTIYF. The CDR3 DNA follows: TGTGCCAGCAGGGACAGGCTTGGAGGAAACACCATATATTTT.